This TCR beta chain came from a study of blood T cell repertoires in COVID-19. Sequenced by immunoSEQ multiplex PCR; TCRdb stores in-frame clones only, minus some. The table has about 370,000 clones, about 89% seen once. The receptor comes from a young woman with COVID-19, enrolled during active disease. What was sequenced was peripheral blood.

In DNA form, the CDR3 reads TGTGCCAGCAGCTTAGTTTGGGGAGACACCGGGGAGCTGTTTTTT. This translates into CASSLVWGDTGELFF. The genes are TRBV7-8 and TRBJ2-2; weak D call: TRBD2 (5 bases). V was shortened by 1 base and J by 3 bases, with 9 bases between the two germline ends. This CDR3 is built from 15 residues. The germline V gene encodes CDR1 SGHVS and CDR2 FQNEAQ.